The 18 T cell receptor beta chains below were found in one sample sequenced in a study of T cell responses to AZD1222 COVID-19 vaccine. Sequencing was performed with immunoSEQ multiplex PCR; in TCRdb, only in-frame clones are kept and a portion is missing. The repertoire consists of fewer than 150,000 clones, with roughly 90% occurring once and the leading ten covering just under 10%. The starting material was peripheral blood, obtained on day 0 of AZD1222 vaccination. The receptors originated from an adult in good health.

This chain links TRBV7-8 with TRBJ1-5; TRBD1 agrees at 7 bases. V dropped 5 bases and J dropped 5; count of bases not matched to a gene: 6. CDR1 SGHVS and CDR2 FQNEAQ come from the germline V gene. The CDR3 length is 14 residues. In DNA form, the CDR3 reads TGTGCCAGCAGCCCGGGACAGAACTATCAGCCCCAGCATTTT. Amino acid sequence: CASSPGQNYQPQHF. The whole variable domain, filled in from reference TRBV7-8 and TRBJ1-5, reads GAGVSQSPRYKVAKRGQDVALRCDPISGHVSLFWYQQALGQGPEFLTYFQNEAQLDKSGLPSDRFFAERPEGSVSTLKIQRTQQEDSAVYLCASSPGQNYQPQHFGDGTRLSIL.

V is TRBV27 and J is TRBJ2-7, with 8 bases identical to TRBD1. The CDR3 loop spans 14 amino acids. Germline CDR1 reads MNHEY; CDR2 reads SMNVEV (reference sequence). V trimming: 8 bases; J trimming: 0 bases; junction bases outside the gene matches: 6. The CDR3 loop is CASWGQASSYEQYF. The CDR3 bases are TGTGCCAGCTGGGGACAGGCGAGCTCCTACGAGCAGTACTTC.

In this sample, this clone turned up once. The rearrangement links TRBV7-2 to TRBJ1-1; D is uncertain. The V and J ends lost 6 bases and 1 base respectively, with 12 bases between them. Germline CDR1 is SGHTA and CDR2 is FQGNSA. This CDR3 region has 14 residues. CDR3 sequence: CASRRREGNTEAFF. The CDR3 bases are TGTGCCAGCAGACGACGGGAGGGGAACACTGAAGCTTTCTTT. Full variable domain (missing parts from reference TRBV7-2 and TRBJ1-1): GAGVSQSPSNKVTEKGKDVELRCDPISGHTALYWYRQSLGQGLEFLIYFQGNSAPDKSGLPSDRFSAERTGGSVSTLTIQRTQQEDSAVYLCASRRREGNTEAFFGQGTRLTVV.

The chain carries TRBV3-1 (or the pseudogene TRBV3-2) and TRBJ2-7; possibly TRBD2 for D (6 bases). The V end lost 4 bases, the J end lost 3 bases, and 13 bases lay between the germline ends. Germline V lookup: CDR1 LGHDT, CDR2 YNNKEL (reference sequence). CDR3 length: 14 amino acids. CDR3 sequence reads: CASSPAASVYEQYF. DNA of the CDR3: TGTGCCAGCAGCCCCGCCGCTAGCGTCTACGAGCAGTACTTC.

The J gene is TRBJ1-5, the V gene TRBV9; 11 bases map to TRBD1. The V gene end was trimmed by 3 bases and the J gene end by 9 bases; junction bases not matched to a gene: 8. The CDR3 length is 15 residues. CDR1 and CDR2 from the germline V gene are SGDLS and YYNGEE. Here the CDR3 DNA reads TGTGCCAGCAGCGCGGGGACAGGGGGTCTAAGGCCCCAGCATTTT. This gives the protein CASSAGTGGLRPQHF. Complete variable domain (other parts from reference TRBV9 and TRBJ1-5): DSGVTQTPKHLITATGQRVTLRCSPRSGDLSVYWYQQSLDQGLQFLIQYYNGEERAKGNILERFSAQQFPDLHSELNLSSLELGDSALYFCASSAGTGGLRPQHFGDGTRLSIL.

V gene TRBV10-1 combines with J gene TRBJ2-2, with TRBD2 identical over 10 bases. Per the germline V gene, CDR1 is WNHNN and CDR2 is SYGVQD (reference sequence). The CDR3 is 22 amino acids. The junction had 23 bases not matched to a gene; V was cut back by 6 bases and J by 1 base. CDR3 amino acids: CASRNPGEGESSGRWNTGELFF. The CDR3 DNA reads TGCGCCAGCAGGAACCCGGGGGAAGGGGAAAGTAGCGGGAGGTGGAACACCGGGGAGCTGTTTTTT.

The genes are TRBV11-3 and TRBJ1-1, with D perhaps matching TRBD1 (6 bases). The CDR3 runs 14 residues. CDR1 is SGHNT and CDR2 is YENEEA in the germline V gene. The germline V and J ends were trimmed by 2 bases and 4 bases, with 11 bases remaining between them. The CDR3 spells CASSLTGLGTEAFF. Written as DNA, the CDR3 is TGTGCCAGCAGCTTAACAGGGTTGGGCACTGAAGCTTTCTTT. Filled out from reference TRBV11-3 and TRBJ1-1, the complete variable domain reads EAGVVQSPRYKIIEKKQPVAFWCNPISGHNTLYWYLQNLGQGPELLIRYENEEAVDDSQLPKDRFSAERLKGVDSTLKIQPAELGDSAVYLCASSLTGLGTEAFFGQGTRLTVV.

The chain has TRBV4-2 and TRBJ2-1; TRBD2 aligns across 12 bases. The CDR3 is 19 residues long. V gave up 4 bases and J gave up 1 base; unmatched junction bases: 11. The germline V gene encodes CDR1 LGHNA and CDR2 YNFKEQ. CDR3 bases: TGTGCCAGCAGCCGGACCCTAGCGGGAGGGCCGCGATCCTACAATGAGCAGTTCTTC. Protein product: CASSRTLAGGPRSYNEQFF.

The chain recombines TRBV9 with TRBJ2-2; D is unclear. The CDR3 contains 15 residues. Germline CDR1 and CDR2: SGDLS and YYNGEE. The ends were cut back, 4 bases at V and 0 bases at J, with 10 bases in the middle. The CDR3 is CASSPYVANTGELFF. CDR3 DNA: TGTGCCAGCAGCCCTTATGTCGCGAACACCGGGGAGCTGTTTTTT.

V is TRBV28 and J is TRBJ2-7, with D unclear. V dropped 7 bases and J dropped 4 bases, with 20 bases sitting between them. CDR1 and CDR2 from the germline V gene are MDHEN and SYDVKM. The CDR3 is 15 amino acids. The CDR3 nucleotides are TGTGCCAGCAACACACGAGAGAGAGCTACTTACGAGCAGTACTTC. This codes for CASNTRERATYEQYF.

A few counts support this clone. The rearrangement uses TRBV6-2 or TRBV6-3 and TRBJ2-7; maybe TRBD2 (6 bases). Germline V CDR1 and CDR2: MNHEY, SVGEGT. Trimming removed 5 bases at V and 7 bases at J, with 21 bases between. The CDR3 length is 15 residues. The CDR3, as DNA: TGTGCCAGCAGTCCCCTTACGGGAGCGGTTAGGGAGCAGTACTTC. It translates to CASSPLTGAVREQYF.

The chain couples TRBV6-2 or TRBV6-3 to TRBJ2-3; TRBD1 agrees at 10 bases. The V gene's germline CDR1 is MNHEY and CDR2 SVGEGT. V lost 4 bases and J lost 5; bases outside the gene matches: 9. This CDR3 region has 16 residues. CDR3 in amino acids: CASSLRRQGAVDTQYF. The DNA for the CDR3 is TGTGCCAGCAGTTTACGGCGACAGGGGGCCGTAGATACGCAGTATTTT.

This clone was seen a single time. The CDR3: CASSSRTVGEKLFF. In nucleotides, the CDR3 is TGTGCCAGCAGCTCCCGGACAGTCGGTGAAAAACTGTTTTTT. The chain has TRBV13 and TRBJ1-4; tentatively, D is TRBD1 (6 bases). The CDR3 contains 14 residues. The germline V gene encodes CDR1 PRHDT and CDR2 FYEKMQ (reference sequence). V shed 4 bases and J shed 7 bases, with 13 bases lying between them.

This clone is a singleton in its sample. The chain employs TRBV6-1 and TRBJ1-1, with D uncertain. V lost 1 base, J lost 1 base, and 7 bases lay in between. Germline V gene data show CDR1 as MNHNS and CDR2 as SASEGT. This CDR3 has 14 amino acids. The CDR3, as DNA: TGTGCCAGCAGTGAAGTTCGGGGGAACACTGAAGCTTTCTTT. Its protein is CASSEVRGNTEAFF.

In nucleotides, the CDR3 is TGTGCCAGCACCGGCAATGAAAAACTGTTTTTT. This translates into CASTGNEKLFF. The chain uses TRBV2 and TRBJ1-4; no clear D. CDR3 length equals 11 residues. V lost 7 bases and J lost 5, with 5 bases in between. Germline V gene lookup returns CDR1 SNHLY and CDR2 FYNNEI. Drawing the rest from reference TRBV2 and TRBJ1-4, the complete variable domain is EPEVTQTPSHQVTQMGQEVILRCVPISNHLYFYWYRQILGQKVEFLVSFYNNEISEKSEIFDDQFSVERPDGSNFTLKIRSTKLEDSAMYFCASTGNEKLFFGSGTQLSVL.

The V and J genes are TRBV2 and TRBJ2-2; D remains ambiguous. V was pared by 5 bases and J by 1 base, with 14 bases between. From germline, CDR1 is SNHLY and CDR2 FYNNEI. The CDR3 sequence is 16 residues long. The CDR3 is CASSRQQRLNTGELFF. Written as DNA, the CDR3 is TGTGCCAGCAGTCGTCAGCAGCGACTGAACACCGGGGAGCTGTTTTTT.

This clone has just a few counts. The rearrangement joins TRBV10-2 to TRBJ2-1; a weak D match, TRBD2 (5 bases). V was shortened by 3 bases and J by 2 bases, with 8 bases between the two germline ends. The CDR3 runs to 14 residues. Germline V gene sequence: CDR1 WSHSY, CDR2 SAAADI. For the CDR3, the DNA is TGCGCCAGCAGTGATCGGGAAGCCTACAATGAGCAGTTCTTC. It is translated as CASSDREAYNEQFF.

The chain recombines TRBV10-1 with TRBJ2-1; D might be TRBD1 or TRBD2, each matching 5 bases. Trimming took off 4 bases at V and 6 bases at J, with 13 bases between the two ends. This CDR3 comprises 14 residues. Germline CDR1 is WNHNN and CDR2 is SYGVQD (reference sequence). The CDR3 sequence is CASSAPMGPNEQFF. CDR3 DNA sequence: TGCGCCAGCAGTGCCCCCATGGGACCCAATGAGCAGTTCTTC.